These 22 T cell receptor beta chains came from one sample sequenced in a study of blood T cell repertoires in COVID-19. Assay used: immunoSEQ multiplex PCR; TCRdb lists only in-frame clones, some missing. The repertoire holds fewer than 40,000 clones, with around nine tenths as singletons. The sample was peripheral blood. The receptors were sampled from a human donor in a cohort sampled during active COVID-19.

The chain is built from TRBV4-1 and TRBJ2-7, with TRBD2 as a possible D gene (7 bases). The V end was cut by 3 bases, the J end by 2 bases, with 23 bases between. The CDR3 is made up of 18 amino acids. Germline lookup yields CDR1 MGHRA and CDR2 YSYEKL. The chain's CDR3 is CASSHPTQGRGPTYEQYF. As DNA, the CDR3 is TGCGCCAGCAGCCACCCCACCCAGGGGCGGGGGCCAACCTACGAGCAGTACTTC.

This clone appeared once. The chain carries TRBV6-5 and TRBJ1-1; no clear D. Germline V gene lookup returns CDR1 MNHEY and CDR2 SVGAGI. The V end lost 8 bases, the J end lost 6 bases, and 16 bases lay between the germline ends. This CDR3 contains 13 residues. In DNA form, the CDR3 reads TGTGCCAGCGCGTTAGCGGGGATCGCTGAAGCTTTCTTT. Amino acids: CASALAGIAEAFF.

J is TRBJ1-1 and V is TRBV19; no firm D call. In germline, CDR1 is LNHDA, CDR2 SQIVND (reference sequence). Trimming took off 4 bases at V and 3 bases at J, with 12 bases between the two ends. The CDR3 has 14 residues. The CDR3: CASSTAGYHTEAFF. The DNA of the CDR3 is TGTGCCAGTAGTACCGCGGGGTACCACACTGAAGCTTTCTTT.

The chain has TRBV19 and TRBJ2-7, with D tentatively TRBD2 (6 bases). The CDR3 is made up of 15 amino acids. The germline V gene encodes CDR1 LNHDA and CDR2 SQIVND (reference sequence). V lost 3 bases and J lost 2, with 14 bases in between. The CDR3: CASSIGAGLAYEQYF. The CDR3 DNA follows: TGTGCCAGTAGTATCGGCGCGGGATTAGCCTACGAGCAGTACTTC.

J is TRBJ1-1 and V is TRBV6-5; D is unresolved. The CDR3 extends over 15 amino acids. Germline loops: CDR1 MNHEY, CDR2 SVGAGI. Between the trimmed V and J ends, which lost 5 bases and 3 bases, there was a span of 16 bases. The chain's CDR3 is CASSPLEGWDTEAFF. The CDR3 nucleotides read TGTGCCAGCAGTCCTTTGGAGGGTTGGGACACTGAAGCTTTCTTT.

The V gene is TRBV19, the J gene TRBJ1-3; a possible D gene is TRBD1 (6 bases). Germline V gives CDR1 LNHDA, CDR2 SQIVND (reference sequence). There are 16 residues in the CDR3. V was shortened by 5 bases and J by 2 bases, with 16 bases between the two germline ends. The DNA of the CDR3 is TGTGCCAGTAGTGGGCCTCAGGGGCGTACTGGAAACACCATATATTTT. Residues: CASSGPQGRTGNTIYF.

CDR3 loop: CASSESTGDVQETQYF. The CDR3 DNA reads TGCGCCAGCAGTGAGTCGACAGGGGATGTGCAAGAGACCCAGTACTTC. The chain is built from TRBV10-1 and TRBJ2-5, with 8 bases aligning to TRBD1. This CDR3 spans 16 amino acids. Germline CDR1 and CDR2: WNHNN and SYGVQD (reference sequence). The ends lost 0 bases at V and 2 bases at J; junction bases unmatched: 5.

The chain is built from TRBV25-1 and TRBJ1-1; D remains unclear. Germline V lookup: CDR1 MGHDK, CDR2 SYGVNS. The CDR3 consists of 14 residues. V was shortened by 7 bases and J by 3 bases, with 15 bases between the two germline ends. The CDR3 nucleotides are TGTGCCAGCAACGGCGGCAGCCTTCACACTGAAGCTTTCTTT. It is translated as CASNGGSLHTEAFF.

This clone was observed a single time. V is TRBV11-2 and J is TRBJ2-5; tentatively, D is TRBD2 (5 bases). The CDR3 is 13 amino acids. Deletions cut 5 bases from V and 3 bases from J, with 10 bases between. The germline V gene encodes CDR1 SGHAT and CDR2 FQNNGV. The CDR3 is CASSLSDEETQYF. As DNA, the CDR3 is TGTGCCAGCAGCCTTAGCGACGAAGAGACCCAGTACTTC.

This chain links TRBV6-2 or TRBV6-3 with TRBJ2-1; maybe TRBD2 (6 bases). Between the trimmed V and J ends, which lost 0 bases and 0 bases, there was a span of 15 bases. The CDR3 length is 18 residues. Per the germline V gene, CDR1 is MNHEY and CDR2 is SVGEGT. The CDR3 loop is CASSYSILGRDSYNEQFF. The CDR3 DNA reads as TGTGCCAGCAGTTACTCAATTTTAGGGCGGGACTCCTACAATGAGCAGTTCTTC.

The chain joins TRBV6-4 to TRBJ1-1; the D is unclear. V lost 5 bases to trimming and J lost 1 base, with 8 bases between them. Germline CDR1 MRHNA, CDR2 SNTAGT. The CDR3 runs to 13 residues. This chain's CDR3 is CASSSQSNTEAFF. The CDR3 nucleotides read TGTGCCAGCAGTTCTCAGTCGAACACTGAAGCTTTCTTT.

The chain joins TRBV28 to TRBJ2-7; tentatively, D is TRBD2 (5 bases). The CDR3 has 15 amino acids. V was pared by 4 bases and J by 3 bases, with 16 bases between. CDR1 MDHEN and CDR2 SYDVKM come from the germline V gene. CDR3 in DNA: TGTGCCAGCAGTTCGGAGTCTAGCAGCTTCTACGAGCAGTACTTC. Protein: CASSSESSSFYEQYF.

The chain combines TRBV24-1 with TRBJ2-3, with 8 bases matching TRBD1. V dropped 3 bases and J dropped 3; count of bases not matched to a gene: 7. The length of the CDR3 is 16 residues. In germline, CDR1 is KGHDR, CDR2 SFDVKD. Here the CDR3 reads CATSDGQGKGTDTQYF. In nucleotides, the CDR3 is TGTGCCACCAGTGATGGACAGGGAAAGGGGACAGATACGCAGTATTTT.

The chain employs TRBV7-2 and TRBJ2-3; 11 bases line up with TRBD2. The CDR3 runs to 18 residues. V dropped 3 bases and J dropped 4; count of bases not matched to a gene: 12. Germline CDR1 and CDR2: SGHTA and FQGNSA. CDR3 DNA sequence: TGTGCCAGCAGCTTCTCCGTTGGTTTACTAGCGGGAGCAGATACGCAGTATTTT. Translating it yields CASSFSVGLLAGADTQYF.

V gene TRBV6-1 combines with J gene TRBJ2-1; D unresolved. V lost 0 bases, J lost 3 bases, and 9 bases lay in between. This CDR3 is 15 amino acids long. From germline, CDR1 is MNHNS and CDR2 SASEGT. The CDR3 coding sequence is TGTGCCAGCAGTGAAGCCGGGTGGAACTACAATGAGCAGTTCTTC. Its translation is CASSEAGWNYNEQFF.

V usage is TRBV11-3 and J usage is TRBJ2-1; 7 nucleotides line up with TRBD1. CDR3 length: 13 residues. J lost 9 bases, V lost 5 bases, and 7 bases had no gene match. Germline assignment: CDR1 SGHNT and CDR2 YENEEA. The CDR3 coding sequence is TGTGCCAGCAGCACCGAAAGGGGGCTTGAGCAGTTCTTC. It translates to CASSTERGLEQFF.

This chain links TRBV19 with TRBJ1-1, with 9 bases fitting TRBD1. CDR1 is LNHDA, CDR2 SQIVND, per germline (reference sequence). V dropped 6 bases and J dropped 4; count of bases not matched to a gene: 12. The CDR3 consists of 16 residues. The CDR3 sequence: CASRRDREVYATEAFF. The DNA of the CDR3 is TGTGCCAGTAGGAGGGACAGGGAGGTCTACGCCACTGAAGCTTTCTTT.

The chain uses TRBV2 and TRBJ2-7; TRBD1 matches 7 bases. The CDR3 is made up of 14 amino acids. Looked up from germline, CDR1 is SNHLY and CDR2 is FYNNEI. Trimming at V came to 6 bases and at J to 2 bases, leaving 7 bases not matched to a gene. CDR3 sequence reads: CASRPTGLPYEQYF. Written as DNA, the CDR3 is TGTGCCAGCAGACCGACAGGGTTACCCTACGAGCAGTACTTC.

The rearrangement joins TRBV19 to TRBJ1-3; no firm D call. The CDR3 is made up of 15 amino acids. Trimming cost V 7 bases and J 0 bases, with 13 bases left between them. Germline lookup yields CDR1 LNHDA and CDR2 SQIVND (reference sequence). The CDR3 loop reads CASKTPGFSGNTIYF. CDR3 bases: TGTGCCAGTAAGACCCCGGGATTCTCTGGAAACACCATATATTTT.

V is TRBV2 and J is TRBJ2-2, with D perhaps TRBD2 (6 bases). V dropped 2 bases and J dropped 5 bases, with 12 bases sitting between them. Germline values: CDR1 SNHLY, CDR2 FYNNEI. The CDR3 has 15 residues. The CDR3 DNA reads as TGTGCCAGCAGTGAAAGGTACCTAGCGACCGGGGAGCTGTTTTTT. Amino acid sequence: CASSERYLATGELFF.

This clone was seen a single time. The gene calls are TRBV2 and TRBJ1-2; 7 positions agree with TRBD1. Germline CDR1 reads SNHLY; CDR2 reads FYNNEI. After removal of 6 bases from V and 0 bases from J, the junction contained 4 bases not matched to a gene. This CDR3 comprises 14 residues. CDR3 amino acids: CASRGDSANYGYTF. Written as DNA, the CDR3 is TGTGCCAGCAGGGGGGACAGTGCTAACTATGGCTACACCTTC.

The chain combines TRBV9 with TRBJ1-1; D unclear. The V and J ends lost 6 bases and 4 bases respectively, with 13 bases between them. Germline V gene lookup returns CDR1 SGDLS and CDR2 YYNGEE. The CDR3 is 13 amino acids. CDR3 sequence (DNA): TGTGCCAGCACTCGCGGAGGGTTCACTGAAGCTTTCTTT. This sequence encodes CASTRGGFTEAFF.